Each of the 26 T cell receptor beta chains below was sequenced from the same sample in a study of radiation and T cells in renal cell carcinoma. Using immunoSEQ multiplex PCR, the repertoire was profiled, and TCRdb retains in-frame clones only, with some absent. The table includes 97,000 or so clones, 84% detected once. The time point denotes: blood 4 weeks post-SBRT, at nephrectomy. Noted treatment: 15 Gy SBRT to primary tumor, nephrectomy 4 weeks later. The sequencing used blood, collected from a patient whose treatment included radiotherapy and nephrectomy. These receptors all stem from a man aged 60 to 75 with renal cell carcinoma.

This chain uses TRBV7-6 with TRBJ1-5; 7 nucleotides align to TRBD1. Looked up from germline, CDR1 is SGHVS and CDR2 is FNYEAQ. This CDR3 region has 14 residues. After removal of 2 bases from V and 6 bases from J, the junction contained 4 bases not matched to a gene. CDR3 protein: CASSLTGQTQPQHF. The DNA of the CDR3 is TGTGCCAGCAGCTTAACGGGACAGACTCAGCCCCAGCATTTT. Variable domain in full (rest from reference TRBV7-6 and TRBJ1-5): GAGVSQSPRYKVTKRGQDVALRCDPISGHVSLYWYRQALGQGPEFLTYFNYEAQQDKSGLPNDRFSAERPEGSISTLTIQRTEQRDSAMYRCASSLTGQTQPQHFGDGTRLSIL.

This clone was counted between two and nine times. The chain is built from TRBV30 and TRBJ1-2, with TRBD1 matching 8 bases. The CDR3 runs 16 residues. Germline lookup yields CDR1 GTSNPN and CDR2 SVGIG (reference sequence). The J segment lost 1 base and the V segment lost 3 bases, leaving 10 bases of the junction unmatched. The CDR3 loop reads CAWRAPGGRVNYGYTF. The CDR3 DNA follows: TGTGCCTGGAGGGCTCCAGGGGGCAGGGTTAACTATGGCTACACCTTC.

The CDR3 nucleotides are TGTGCCAGCAGCCAAGCGACCTGGGGGCCCAGAGGGATGAACACTGAAGCTTTCTTT. Protein sequence: CASSQATWGPRGMNTEAFF. The chain couples TRBV4-2 to TRBJ1-1; weak D call: TRBD1 (6 bases). The CDR3 has 19 amino acids. V lost 1 base and J lost 0, with 21 bases in between. Germline CDR1 and CDR2: LGHNA and YNFKEQ.

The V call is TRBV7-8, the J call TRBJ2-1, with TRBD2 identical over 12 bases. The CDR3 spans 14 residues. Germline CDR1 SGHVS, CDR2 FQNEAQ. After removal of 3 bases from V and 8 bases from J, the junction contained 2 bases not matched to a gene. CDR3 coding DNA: TGTGCCAGCAGCTTGACTAGCGGGAGCTATGAGCAGTTCTTC. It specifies CASSLTSGSYEQFF.

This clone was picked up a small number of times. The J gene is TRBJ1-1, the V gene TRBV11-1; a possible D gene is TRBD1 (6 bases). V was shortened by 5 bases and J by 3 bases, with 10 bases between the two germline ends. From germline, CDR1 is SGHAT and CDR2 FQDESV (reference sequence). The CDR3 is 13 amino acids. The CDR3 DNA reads TGTGCCAGCAGCAGACAGGTGGACACTGAAGCTTTCTTT. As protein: CASSRQVDTEAFF.

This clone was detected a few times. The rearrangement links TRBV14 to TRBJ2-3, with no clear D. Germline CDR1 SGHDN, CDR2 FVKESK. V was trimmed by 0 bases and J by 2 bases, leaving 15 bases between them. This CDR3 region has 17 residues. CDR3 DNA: TGTGCCAGCAGCCAAGATGGAAGCTGGAGATCCACAGATACGCAGTATTTT. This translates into CASSQDGSWRSTDTQYF. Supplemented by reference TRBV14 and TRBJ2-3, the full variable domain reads EAGVTQFPSHSVIEKGQTVTLRCDPISGHDNLYWYRRVMGKEIKFLLHFVKESKQDESGMPNNRFLAERTGGTYSTLKVQPAELEDSGVYFCASSQDGSWRSTDTQYFGPGTRLTVL.

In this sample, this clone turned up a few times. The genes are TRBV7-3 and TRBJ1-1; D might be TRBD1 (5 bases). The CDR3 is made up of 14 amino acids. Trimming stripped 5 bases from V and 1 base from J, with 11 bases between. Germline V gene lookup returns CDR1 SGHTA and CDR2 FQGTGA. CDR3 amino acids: CASSMEGRNTEAFF. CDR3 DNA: TGTGCCAGCAGCATGGAGGGGCGGAACACTGAAGCTTTCTTT.

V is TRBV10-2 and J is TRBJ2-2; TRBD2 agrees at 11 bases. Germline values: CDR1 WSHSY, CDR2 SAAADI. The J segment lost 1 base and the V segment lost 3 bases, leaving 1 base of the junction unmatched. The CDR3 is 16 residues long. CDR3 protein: CASSELAGENTGELFF. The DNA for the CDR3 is TGCGCCAGCAGTGAACTAGCGGGAGAGAACACCGGGGAGCTGTTTTTT.

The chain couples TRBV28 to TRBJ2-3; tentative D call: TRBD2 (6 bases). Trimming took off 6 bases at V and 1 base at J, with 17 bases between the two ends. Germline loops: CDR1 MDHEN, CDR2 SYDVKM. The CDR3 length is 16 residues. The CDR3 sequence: CASRVIAEARTDTQYF. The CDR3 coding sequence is TGTGCCAGCAGGGTAATAGCGGAGGCACGCACAGATACGCAGTATTTT.

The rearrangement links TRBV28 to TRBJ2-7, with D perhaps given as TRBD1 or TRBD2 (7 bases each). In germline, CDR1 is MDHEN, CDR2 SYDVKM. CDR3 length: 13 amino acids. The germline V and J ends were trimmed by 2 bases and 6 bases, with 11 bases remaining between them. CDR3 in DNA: TGTGCCAGCAGTTTAGGCAGGGGGGGCGAGCAGTACTTC. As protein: CASSLGRGGEQYF.

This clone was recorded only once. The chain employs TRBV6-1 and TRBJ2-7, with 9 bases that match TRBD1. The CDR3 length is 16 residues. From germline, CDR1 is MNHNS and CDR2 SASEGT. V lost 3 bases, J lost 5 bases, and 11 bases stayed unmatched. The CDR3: CASSETPGQGKNEQYF. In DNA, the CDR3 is TGTGCCAGCAGTGAGACGCCGGGACAGGGAAAGAACGAGCAGTACTTC.

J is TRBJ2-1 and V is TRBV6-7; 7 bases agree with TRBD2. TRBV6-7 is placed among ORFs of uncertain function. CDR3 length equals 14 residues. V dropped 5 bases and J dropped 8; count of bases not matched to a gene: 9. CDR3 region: CASSGGGGRDEQFF. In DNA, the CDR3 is TGTGCCAGCAGTGGTGGCGGGGGTCGGGATGAGCAGTTCTTC.

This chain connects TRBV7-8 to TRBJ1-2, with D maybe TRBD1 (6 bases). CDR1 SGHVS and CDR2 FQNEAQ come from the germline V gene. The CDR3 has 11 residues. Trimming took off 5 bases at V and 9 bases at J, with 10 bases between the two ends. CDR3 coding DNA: TGTGCCAGCAGCCAACAGGGCAGCTACACCTTC. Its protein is CASSQQGSYTF. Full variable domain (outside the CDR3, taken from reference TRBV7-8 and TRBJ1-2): GAGVSQSPRYKVAKRGQDVALRCDPISGHVSLFWYQQALGQGPEFLTYFQNEAQLDKSGLPSDRFFAERPEGSVSTLKIQRTQQEDSAVYLCASSQQGSYTFGSGTRLTVV.

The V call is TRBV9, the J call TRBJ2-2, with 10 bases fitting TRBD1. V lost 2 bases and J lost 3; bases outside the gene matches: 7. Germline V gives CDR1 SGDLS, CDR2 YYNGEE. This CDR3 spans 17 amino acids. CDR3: CASSVGGQGFHTGELFF. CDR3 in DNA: TGTGCCAGCAGCGTCGGGGGACAGGGGTTCCACACCGGGGAGCTGTTTTTT.

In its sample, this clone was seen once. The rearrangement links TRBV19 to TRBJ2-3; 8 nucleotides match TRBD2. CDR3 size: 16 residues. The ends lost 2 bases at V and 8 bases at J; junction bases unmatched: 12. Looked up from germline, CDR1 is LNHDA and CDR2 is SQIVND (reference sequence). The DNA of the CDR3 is TGTGCCAGTAGTATACCAGCGGGCCCCGGGGGGGGTACGCAGTATTTT. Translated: CASSIPAGPGGGTQYF.

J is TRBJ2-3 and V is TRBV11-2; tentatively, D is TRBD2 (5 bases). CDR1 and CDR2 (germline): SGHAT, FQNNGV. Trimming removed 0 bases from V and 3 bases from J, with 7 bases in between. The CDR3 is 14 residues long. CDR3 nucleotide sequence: TGTGCCAGCAGCTTAGACGGGGTTACAGATACGCAGTATTTT. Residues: CASSLDGVTDTQYF.

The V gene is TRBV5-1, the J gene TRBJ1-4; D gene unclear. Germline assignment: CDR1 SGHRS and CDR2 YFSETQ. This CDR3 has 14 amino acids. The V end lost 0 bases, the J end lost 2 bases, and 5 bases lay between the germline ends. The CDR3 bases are TGCGCCAGCAGCTTGGCGGCGACTAATGAAAAACTGTTTTTT. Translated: CASSLAATNEKLFF.

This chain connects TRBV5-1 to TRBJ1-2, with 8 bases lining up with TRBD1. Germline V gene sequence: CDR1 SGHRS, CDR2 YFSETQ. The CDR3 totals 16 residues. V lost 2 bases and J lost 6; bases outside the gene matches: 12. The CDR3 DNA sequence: TGCGCCAGCAGCTTTAATCTAGGACAGGGTGTCGATGGCTACACCTTC. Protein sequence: CASSFNLGQGVDGYTF.

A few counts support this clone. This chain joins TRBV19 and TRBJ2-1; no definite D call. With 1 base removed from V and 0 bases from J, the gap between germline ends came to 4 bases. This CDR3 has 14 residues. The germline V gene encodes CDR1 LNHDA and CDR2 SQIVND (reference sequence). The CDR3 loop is CASSIGSSYNEQFF. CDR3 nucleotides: TGTGCCAGTAGTATAGGGAGCTCCTACAATGAGCAGTTCTTC.

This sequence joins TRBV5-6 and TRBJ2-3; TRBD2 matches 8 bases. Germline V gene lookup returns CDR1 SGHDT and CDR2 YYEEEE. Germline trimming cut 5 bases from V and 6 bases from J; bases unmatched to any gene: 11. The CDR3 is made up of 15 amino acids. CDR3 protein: CASRAASGRWDTQYF. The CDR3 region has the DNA TGTGCCAGCAGAGCCGCGAGCGGGAGATGGGATACGCAGTATTTT.

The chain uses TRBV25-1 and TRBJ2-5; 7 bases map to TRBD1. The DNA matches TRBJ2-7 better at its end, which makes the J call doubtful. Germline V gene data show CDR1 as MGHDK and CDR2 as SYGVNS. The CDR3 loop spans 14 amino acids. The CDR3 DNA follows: TGTGCCAGCAGCCGTCCGGGACAGACCTACGAGCAGTACTTC. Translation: CASSRPGQTYEQYF.

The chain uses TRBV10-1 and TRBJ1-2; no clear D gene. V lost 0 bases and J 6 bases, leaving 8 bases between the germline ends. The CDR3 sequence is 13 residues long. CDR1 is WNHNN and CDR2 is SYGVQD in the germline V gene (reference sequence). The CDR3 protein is CASSESRLDGYTF. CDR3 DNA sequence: TGCGCCAGCAGTGAGTCGAGATTGGATGGCTACACCTTC.

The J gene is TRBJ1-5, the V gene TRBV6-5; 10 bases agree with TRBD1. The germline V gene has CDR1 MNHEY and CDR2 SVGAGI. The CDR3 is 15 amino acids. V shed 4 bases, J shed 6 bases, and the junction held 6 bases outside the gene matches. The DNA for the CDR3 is TGTGCCAGCAGTTTGGGACAGGGGTTCGGTCAGCCCCAGCATTTT. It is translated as CASSLGQGFGQPQHF.

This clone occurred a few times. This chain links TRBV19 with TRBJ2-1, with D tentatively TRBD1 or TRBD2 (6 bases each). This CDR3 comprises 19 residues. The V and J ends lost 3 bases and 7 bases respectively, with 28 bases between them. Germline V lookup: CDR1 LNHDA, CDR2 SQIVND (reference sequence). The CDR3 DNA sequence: TGTGCCAGTAGTATCGGCGCAGGGAGTTGGGGGGCTACGAGAAATGAGCAGTTCTTC. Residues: CASSIGAGSWGATRNEQFF.

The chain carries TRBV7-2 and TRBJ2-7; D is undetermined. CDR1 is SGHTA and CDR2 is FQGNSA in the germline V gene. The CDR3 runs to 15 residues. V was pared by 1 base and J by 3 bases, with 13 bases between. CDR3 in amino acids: CASSLVSRNSYEQYF. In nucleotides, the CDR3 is TGTGCCAGCAGCTTAGTGTCCAGAAACAGCTACGAGCAGTACTTC.

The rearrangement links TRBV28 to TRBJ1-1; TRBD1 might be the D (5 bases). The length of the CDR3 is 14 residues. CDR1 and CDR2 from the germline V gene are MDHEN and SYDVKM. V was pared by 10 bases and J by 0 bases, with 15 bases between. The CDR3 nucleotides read TGTGCCACAGAGGGGAGTTTCATGAACACTGAAGCTTTCTTT. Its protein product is CATEGSFMNTEAFF.